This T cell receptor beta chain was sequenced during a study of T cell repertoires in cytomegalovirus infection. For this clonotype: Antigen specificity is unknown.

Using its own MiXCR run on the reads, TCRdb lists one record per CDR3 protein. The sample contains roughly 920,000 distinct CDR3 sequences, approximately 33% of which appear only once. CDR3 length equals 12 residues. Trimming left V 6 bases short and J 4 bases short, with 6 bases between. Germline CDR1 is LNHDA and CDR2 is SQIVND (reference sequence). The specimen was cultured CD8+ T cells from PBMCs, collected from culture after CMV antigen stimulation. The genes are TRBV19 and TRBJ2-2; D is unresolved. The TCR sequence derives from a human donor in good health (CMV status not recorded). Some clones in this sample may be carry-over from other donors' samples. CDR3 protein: CASRWGTGELFF. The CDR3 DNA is TGTGCCAGTAGATGGGGCACCGGGGAGCTGTTTTTT.